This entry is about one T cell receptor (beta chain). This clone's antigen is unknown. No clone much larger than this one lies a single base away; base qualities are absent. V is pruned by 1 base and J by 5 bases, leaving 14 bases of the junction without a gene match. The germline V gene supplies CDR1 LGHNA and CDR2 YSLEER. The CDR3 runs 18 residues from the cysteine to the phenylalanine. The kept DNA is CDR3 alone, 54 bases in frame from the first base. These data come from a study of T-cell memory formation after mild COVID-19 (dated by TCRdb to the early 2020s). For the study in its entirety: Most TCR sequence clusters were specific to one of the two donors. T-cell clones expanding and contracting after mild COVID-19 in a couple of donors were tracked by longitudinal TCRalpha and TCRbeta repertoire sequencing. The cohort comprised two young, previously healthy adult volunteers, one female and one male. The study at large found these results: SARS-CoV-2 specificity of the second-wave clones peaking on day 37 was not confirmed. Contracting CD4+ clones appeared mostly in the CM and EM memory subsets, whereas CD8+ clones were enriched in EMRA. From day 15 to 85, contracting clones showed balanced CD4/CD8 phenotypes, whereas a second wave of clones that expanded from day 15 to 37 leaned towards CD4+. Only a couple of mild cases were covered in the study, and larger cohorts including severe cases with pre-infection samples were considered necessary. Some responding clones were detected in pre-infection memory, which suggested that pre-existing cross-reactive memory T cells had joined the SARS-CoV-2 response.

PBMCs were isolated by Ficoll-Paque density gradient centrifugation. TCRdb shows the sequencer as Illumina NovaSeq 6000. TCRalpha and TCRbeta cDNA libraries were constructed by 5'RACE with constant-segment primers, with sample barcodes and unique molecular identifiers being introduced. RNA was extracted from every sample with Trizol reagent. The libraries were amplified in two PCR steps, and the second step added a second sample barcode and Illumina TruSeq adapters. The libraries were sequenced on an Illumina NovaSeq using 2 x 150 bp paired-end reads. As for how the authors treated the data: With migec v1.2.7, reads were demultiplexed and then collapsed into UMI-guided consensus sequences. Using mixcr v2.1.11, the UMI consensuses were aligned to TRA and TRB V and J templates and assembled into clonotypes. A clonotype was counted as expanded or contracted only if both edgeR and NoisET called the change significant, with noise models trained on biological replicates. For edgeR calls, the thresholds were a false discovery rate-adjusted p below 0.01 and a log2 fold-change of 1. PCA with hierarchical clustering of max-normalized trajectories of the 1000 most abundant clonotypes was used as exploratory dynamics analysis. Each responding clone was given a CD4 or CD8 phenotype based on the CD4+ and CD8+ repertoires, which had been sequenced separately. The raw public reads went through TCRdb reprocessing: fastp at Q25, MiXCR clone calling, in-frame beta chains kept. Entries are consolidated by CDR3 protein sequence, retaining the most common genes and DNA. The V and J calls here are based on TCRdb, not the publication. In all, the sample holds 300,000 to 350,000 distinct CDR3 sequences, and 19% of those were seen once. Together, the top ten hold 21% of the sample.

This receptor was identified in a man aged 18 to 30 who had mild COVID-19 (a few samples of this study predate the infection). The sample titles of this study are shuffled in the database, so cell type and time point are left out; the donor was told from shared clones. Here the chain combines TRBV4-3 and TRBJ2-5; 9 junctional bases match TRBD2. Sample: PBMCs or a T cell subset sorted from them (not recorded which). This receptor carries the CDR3 CASSQGPNLAGAVETQYF. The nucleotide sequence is TGCGCCAGCAGCCAAGGCCCCAACTTAGCGGGGGCTGTGGAGACCCAGTACTTC.